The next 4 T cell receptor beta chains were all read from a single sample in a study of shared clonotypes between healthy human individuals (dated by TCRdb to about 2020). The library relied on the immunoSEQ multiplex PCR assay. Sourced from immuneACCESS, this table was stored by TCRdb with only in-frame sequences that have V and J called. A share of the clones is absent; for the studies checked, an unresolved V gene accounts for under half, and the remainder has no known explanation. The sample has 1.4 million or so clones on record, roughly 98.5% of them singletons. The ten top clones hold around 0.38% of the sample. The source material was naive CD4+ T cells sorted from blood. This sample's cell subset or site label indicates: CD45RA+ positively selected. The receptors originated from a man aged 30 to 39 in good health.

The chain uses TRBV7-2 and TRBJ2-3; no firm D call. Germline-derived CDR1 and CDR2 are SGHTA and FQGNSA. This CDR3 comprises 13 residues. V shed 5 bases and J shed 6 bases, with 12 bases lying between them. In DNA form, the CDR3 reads TGTGCCAGCAGCCCCGGTGGTCGGGATACGCAGTATTTT. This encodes CASSPGGRDTQYF.

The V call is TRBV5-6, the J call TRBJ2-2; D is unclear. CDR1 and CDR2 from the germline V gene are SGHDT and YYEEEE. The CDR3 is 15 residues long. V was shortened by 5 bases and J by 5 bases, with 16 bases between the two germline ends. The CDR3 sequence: CASRPLGSWTGELFF. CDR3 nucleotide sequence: TGTGCCAGCAGGCCTTTGGGTTCATGGACCGGGGAGCTGTTTTTT.

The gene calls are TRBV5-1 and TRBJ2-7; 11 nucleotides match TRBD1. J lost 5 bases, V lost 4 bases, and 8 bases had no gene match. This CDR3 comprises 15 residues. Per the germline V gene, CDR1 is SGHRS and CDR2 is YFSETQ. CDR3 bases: TGCGCCAGCAGCCTACGGGACAGGGGGGACAACGAGCAGTACTTC. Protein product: CASSLRDRGDNEQYF.

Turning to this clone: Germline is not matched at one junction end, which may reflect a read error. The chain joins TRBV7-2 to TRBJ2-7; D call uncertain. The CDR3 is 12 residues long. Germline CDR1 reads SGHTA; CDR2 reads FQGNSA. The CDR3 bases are TGTGCCAGCAGCTTAGAAGGTGAGAGAGACCCTTTC. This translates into CASSLEGERDPF.